This passage covers 8 T cell receptor beta chains from one sample sequenced in a study of blood T cells in healthy people across ages. Primed by a sample-barcoded 5' primer and a J-beta primer mix, a second PCR proceeded for 7 to 11 cycles. TCRdb re-derived calls from the 5' RACE reads in MiXCR, one entry per CDR3 protein. The sample contains 890,000 or so distinct CDR3 sequences, 55% to 65% of which appear only once. The sequenced sample consisted of blood. The source of these receptors is a man aged 25 to 45 in good health.

About this clonotype: At one end, the junction sequence differs from germline, possibly due to a read error. The chain has TRBV4-3 and TRBJ2-3; D not certain. Germline V gene sequence: CDR1 LGHNA, CDR2 YSLEER. The CDR3 is 16 residues long. CDR3: CASSQVIGNPTDTRYF. In DNA, the CDR3 is TGCGCCAGCAGCCAAGTCATAGGGAACCCCACAGATACGCGGTATTTT.

In its sample, this clonotype was seen a few times. CDR3 bases: TGTGCCAGCAGCCCACTAGCGGGGGAGTACAATGAGCAGTTCTTC. It is translated as CASSPLAGEYNEQFF. This rearrangement joins TRBV4-2 to TRBJ2-1; 11 positions match TRBD2. V was clipped by 4 bases and J by 4 bases; unmatched bases: 3. The CDR3 covers 15 residues. Germline loops: CDR1 LGHNA, CDR2 YNFKEQ.

The genes are TRBV12-3 or TRBV12-4 and TRBJ2-4; D is uncertain. This CDR3 contains 13 residues. Trimming removed 8 bases at V and 0 bases at J, with 8 bases between. CDR3 residues: CASAPLAKNIQYF. As DNA, the CDR3 is TGTGCCAGCGCCCCTCTAGCCAAAAACATTCAGTACTTC.

The rearrangement links TRBV6-5 to TRBJ1-4, with 9 bases fitting TRBD1. With 6 bases clipped from V and 6 bases from J, the junction kept 5 bases outside the gene matches. CDR1 MNHEY and CDR2 SVGAGI come from the germline V gene. The CDR3 spans 14 residues. The DNA for the CDR3 is TGTGCCAGCAGGGAGGACAGGGGTGATGAAAAACTGTTTTTT. Translation gives CASREDRGDEKLFF.

The genes are TRBV4-3 and TRBJ2-7; D might be TRBD2 (5 bases). The length of the CDR3 is 15 residues. Germline V lookup: CDR1 LGHNA, CDR2 YSLEER. V lost 1 base and J lost 2, with 12 bases in between. This chain's CDR3 is CASSQVEGSTYEQYF. CDR3 DNA sequence: TGCGCCAGCAGCCAAGTTGAGGGATCAACCTACGAGCAGTACTTC.

The chain joins TRBV5-4 to TRBJ2-5, with D possibly TRBD1 on 6 matching bases. Germline values: CDR1 SGHNT, CDR2 YYREEE (reference sequence). Trimming removed 4 bases from V and 1 base from J, with 17 bases in between. The CDR3 totals 16 residues. The CDR3 DNA reads as TGTGCCAGCAGCGGGACGTTCGGGACAAGCCAAGAGACCCAGTACTTC. This translates into CASSGTFGTSQETQYF.

V usage is TRBV4-3 and J usage is TRBJ1-2, with D unclear. This CDR3 is 15 amino acids long. From germline, CDR1 is LGHNA and CDR2 YSLEER. V was shortened by 0 bases and J by 2 bases, with 10 bases between the two germline ends. The CDR3, as DNA: TGCGCCAGCAGCCAAGATCAGCAGGCCAACTATGGCTACACCTTC. It is translated as CASSQDQQANYGYTF.

The chain employs TRBV20-1 and TRBJ2-1, with 8 bases fitting TRBD2. This CDR3 has 15 residues. Germline V gene lookup returns CDR1 DFQATT and CDR2 SNEGSKA (reference sequence). The ends lost 2 bases at V and 7 bases at J; junction bases unmatched: 10. CDR3 amino acids: CSARPFSGVGNEQFF. CDR3 in DNA: TGCAGTGCTAGACCTTTTAGCGGGGTTGGAAATGAGCAGTTCTTC.